This T cell receptor (beta chain) derives from a study of vaccination effects on CD4 cells after COVID-19. For the study at large: Everyone in the study got two shots of either the BNT162b2 or mRNA-1273 vaccine.

This CDR3 is 14 amino acids long. Germline lookup yields CDR1 MNHNY and CDR2 SVGAGI (reference sequence). Trimming cost V 6 bases and J 0 bases, with 11 bases left between them. Turning to this clone: Its antigen is still unknown.

Antigen-specific CD4+ T cell clonotypes were called by their expansion after viral peptide-pool culture in ViraFEST. Culture proceeded for about 11 days, and CD4+ T cells were then isolated. Each vaccine recipient was nucleocapsid antibody negative and had no prior SARS-CoV-2 infection. PBMC cultures contained 1.8 million or so cells per well, approximately 11 IU/ml IL-2 and around 9.9 ug/ml peptides. Half-medium exchanges with IL-2 medium took place on days 3 and 7. Overall study findings and caveats: Marked clonal contraction of both clone types appeared late after vaccination.

Measured with immunoSEQ multiplex PCR; TCRdb has only the in-frame clones, and not every one. The table has approximately 44,000 clones, roughly 82% seen once. The chain combines TRBV6-6 with TRBJ1-1, with D possibly matching TRBD1 (5 bases). Here the sequenced sample was CD4+ T cells from PBMCs cultured with HCoV-NL63 spike peptides, taken before COVID-19 vaccination. This clonotype was obtained from a human donor who received a COVID-19 vaccine. The chain's CDR3 is CASSLWGVNTEAFF. The DNA of the CDR3 is TGTGCCAGCAGCCTTTGGGGGGTGAACACTGAAGCTTTCTTT.